This T cell receptor (beta chain) was obtained from a study of blood T cell repertoires in COVID-19 (TCRdb year 2020). For the wider study: Samples covering the acute and convalescent phases of COVID-19 were provided by collaborators in the United States, Italy and Spain. Where available, HLA class I and class II types were taken from metadata supplied by the sample provider and were not determined by assay-based typing. The material from the prospective study consisted of cDNA or gDNA derived from T cells, B-cell-depleted T cells, or PBMCs. Subjects who had been exposed to COVID-19, were actively infected with it, or had recovered from it provided the deeply sampled blood TCRbeta repertoires that made up the dataset. The repertoires were released in a freely available public database meant as a resource for research on the immune response to SARS-CoV-2. A de-identified subject ID, COVID-19 status, age in years and sex were almost always included in the sample metadata. Samples were obtained from the ongoing ImmuneRACE study (first 160 participants) and from about 1,300 subjects provided by 6 global collaborators.

The germline V and J ends show losses of 6 bases and 5 bases respectively, and no gene match explains 8 bases of the junction. The CDR3 runs 15 residues from the cysteine to the phenylalanine. Only the CDR3 region is kept as DNA, spanning 45 bases read in frame from base 1. In the germline V gene, CDR1 corresponds to WSHSY and CDR2 to SAAADI. Collaborating institutions collected whole blood in K2EDTA tubes following their own protocols. Collaborator samples were shipped for TCRbeta analysis as frozen whole blood, isolated PBMCs, or DNA extracted from either sample type. The immunoSEQ Assay, a bias-controlled multiplex PCR, was used to amplify TCRbeta CDR3 regions from genomic DNA. Processing in the source paper ran as follows. The number of nucleated cells in each sample was estimated by amplification of reference gene primers within the assay. To quantify the absolute abundance of each unique TCRbeta CDR3 rearrangement, sequence reads were collapsed and filtered. For each sample, productive Simpson clonality was calculated by taking the square root of Simpson's diversity index across productive rearrangements. The source is immuneACCESS, and TCRdb retained only in-frame sequences with V and J called. Part of the clones is not carried over; for the studies checked, unresolved V genes explain less than half of this, and the remainder is unexplained. The V and J calls and the clone size are those of that table, but D and trimming were determined from the DNA. In all, the sample holds around 150,000 clones, and 87% of those were seen once. Clones ranked in the top ten supply about 4.2% of the sample.

As to this clone: No antigen is known for it. No qualities accompany the bases; no much larger clone lies one base away.

What the study reported, not specific to this receptor: Clinical and demographic metadata were provided uncurated, with the amount varying by source and participant.

The receptor was derived from a woman aged 55-69 years with active or convalescent COVID-19. The sequenced material came from peripheral blood. The V and J segments used are TRBV10-2 and TRBJ2-2; 8 junctional bases match TRBD2. The CDR3 has the sequence CASRQSGGQTGELFF. In nucleotide form, the sequence is TGCGCCAGCAGGCAGAGCGGGGGACAAACCGGGGAGCTGTTTTTT.